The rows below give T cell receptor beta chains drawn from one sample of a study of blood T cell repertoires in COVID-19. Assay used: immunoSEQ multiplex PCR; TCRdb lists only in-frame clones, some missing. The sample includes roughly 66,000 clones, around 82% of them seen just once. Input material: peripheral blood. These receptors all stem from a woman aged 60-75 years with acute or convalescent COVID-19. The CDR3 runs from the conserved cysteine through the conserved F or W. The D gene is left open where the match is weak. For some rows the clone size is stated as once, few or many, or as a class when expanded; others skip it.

TGTGCCACCAGTGATTTGCAGGGCGGGGAGCTGTTTTTT,CATSDLQGGELFF,TRBV24-1,-,-,TRBJ2-2,13
TGTGCCAGCAGCCTAGGAGGCGGGGGGGCCAACGTCCTGACTTTC,CASSLGGGGANVLTF,TRBV7-6,-,-,TRBJ2-6,15
TGTGCCAGCAGTGAGGCTCACTACGGGGAGGATGGCTACACCTTC,CASSEAHYGEDGYTF,TRBV6-1,-,-,TRBJ1-2,15
TGTGCCAGCCTCCAAACAGCGGGGAACACTGAAGCTTTCTTT,CASLQTAGNTEAFF,TRBV5-5,-,-,TRBJ1-1,14
TGTGCCAGCAGCCCCAGGACAGGCGGGAGGGAAAAACTGTTTTTT,CASSPRTGGREKLFF,TRBV7-2,TRBD1,-,TRBJ1-4,15
TGCGCCAGCAGCGGCGAACTAGCGGGGGGGATCTCTGGCACAGATACGCAGTATTTT,CASSGELAGGISGTDTQYF,TRBV5-1,TRBD2,-,TRBJ2-3,19
TGTGCCAGCAGCTTAACGGGAGGCCAGGGCTACACCTTC,CASSLTGGQGYTF,TRBV7-3,-,-,TRBJ1-2,13
TGTGCCACCACCGAGGACTACACAGATACGCAGTATTTT,CATTEDYTDTQYF,TRBV24-1,-,-,TRBJ2-3,13
TGTGCCACCAGCAGAGAGCCCACCGGGGGAGATACGCAGTATTTT,CATSREPTGGDTQYF,TRBV15,-,-,TRBJ2-3,15
TGCAGCGTTGAAGAGAGGGCCAATCCCTACGAGCAGTACTTC,CSVEERANPYEQYF,TRBV29-1,-,-,TRBJ2-7,14
TGCGCCAGCAGCCTTGAAACAGGGGCCACTAACAATGAGCAGTTCTTC,CASSLETGATNNEQFF,TRBV5-1,TRBD1,-,TRBJ2-1,16
TGTGCCACCAACTCGTCCGGGGAGCTGTTTTTT,CATNSSGELFF,TRBV24-1,-,-,TRBJ2-2,11
TGTGCCAGCTCCCGAGACTACGAGCAGTACTTC,CASSRDYEQYF,TRBV18,-,-,TRBJ2-7,11
TGTGCCAGCAGCCCCCACATGGGAGGGAGAGCTTTCTTT,CASSPHMGGRAFF,TRBV9,-,-,TRBJ1-1,13
TGCGCCAGCAGCCGGGACAGGGGGAGGACAGATACGCAGTATTTT,CASSRDRGRTDTQYF,TRBV5-1,TRBD1,-,TRBJ2-3,15
TGTGCCATCAGGGCAGGGAATTCACCCCTCCACTTT,CAIRAGNSPLHF,TRBV10-3,-,-,TRBJ1-6,12
TGCGCCAGCAGTGAGGCTGGCCGGGACTATGGCTACACCTTC,CASSEAGRDYGYTF,TRBV10-1,-,-,TRBJ1-2,14
TGTGCCTGGAGGGTCGGGGGACCTTTCGATTCACCCCTCCACTTT,CAWRVGGPFDSPLHF,TRBV30,-,few,TRBJ1-6,15
TGTGCCAGCAGTGAATCAGGGCGGGGAAACACCATATATTTT,CASSESGRGNTIYF,TRBV2,-,-,TRBJ1-3,14
TGTGCCAGCAGCTCTCCACGGGGTCACGAGCAGTACTTC,CASSSPRGHEQYF,TRBV7-3,-,-,TRBJ2-7,13
TGTGCCAGCAGCTTGGGACTAGCGGGGCGCACAGATACGCAGTATTTT,CASSLGLAGRTDTQYF,TRBV5-6,TRBD2,-,TRBJ2-3,16
TGTGCCAGCAGCTTTACGGGACTTGACTACGAGCAGTACTTC,CASSFTGLDYEQYF,TRBV5-4,-,-,TRBJ2-7,14